This T cell receptor (beta chain) was sequenced during a study of T cell repertoires in cytomegalovirus infection. About the study: CMV epitopes, recently identified HLA-C-restricted and well-studied HLA-B-restricted, were used.

To note about this clonotype: The antigen is undetermined.

Losses at the gene ends were 0 bases for V and 4 bases for J; bases not matched to a gene: 5. This CDR3 contains 17 residues. Germline CDR1 reads KGHSH; CDR2 reads LQKENI. MiXCR was run by TCRdb on the reads, yielding one entry per CDR3 protein. The sample records approximately 340,000 distinct CDR3 sequences, about 27% being singletons. The V gene is TRBV18, the J gene TRBJ2-3, with 12 bases matching TRBD2. This receptor was identified in a human donor in good health (CMV status not recorded). Some clones in this sample may be carry-over from other donors' samples. Sequences were derived from cultured PBMCs, sampled from culture after CMV antigen stimulation. CDR3 loop: CASSPPNRLAGADTQYF. The CDR3 DNA sequence: TGTGCCAGCTCACCACCGAACCGACTAGCGGGAGCAGATACGCAGTATTTT. The full variable domain, completed using reference TRBV18 and TRBJ2-3, is NAGVMQNPRHLVRRRGQEARLRCSPMKGHSHVYWYRQLPEEGLKFMVYLQKENIIDESGMPKERFSAEFPKEGPSILRIQQVVRGDSAAYFCASSPPNRLAGADTQYFGPGTRLTVL.